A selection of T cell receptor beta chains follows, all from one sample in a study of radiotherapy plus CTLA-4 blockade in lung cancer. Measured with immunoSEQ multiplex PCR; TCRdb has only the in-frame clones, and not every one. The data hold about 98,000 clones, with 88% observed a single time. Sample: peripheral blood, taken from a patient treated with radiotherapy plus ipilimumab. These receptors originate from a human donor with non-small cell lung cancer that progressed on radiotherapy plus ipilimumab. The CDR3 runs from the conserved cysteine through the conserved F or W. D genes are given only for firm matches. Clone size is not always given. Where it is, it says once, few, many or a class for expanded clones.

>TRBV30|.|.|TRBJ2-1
CAWSRFDSYNEQFF
TGTGCCTGGAGTAGGTTCGACTCCTACAATGAGCAGTTCTTC
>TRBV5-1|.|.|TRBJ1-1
CASSFSRGNTEAFF
TGCGCCAGCAGTTTTAGCAGGGGAAACACTGAAGCTTTCTTT
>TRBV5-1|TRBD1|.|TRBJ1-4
CASSLTGGANEKLFF
TGCGCCAGCAGCCTCACAGGGGGGGCTAATGAAAAACTGTTTTTT
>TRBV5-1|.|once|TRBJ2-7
CASSRWSGNEQYF
TGCGCCAGCAGCCGTTGGTCGGGGAACGAGCAGTACTTC
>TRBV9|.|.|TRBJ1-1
CASSAGRQVNTEAFF
TGTGCCAGCAGCGCAGGAAGACAAGTGAACACTGAAGCTTTCTTT
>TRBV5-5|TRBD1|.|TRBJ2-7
CASSPGQGFYEQYF
TGTGCCAGCAGCCCGGGACAGGGTTTTTACGAGCAGTACTTC
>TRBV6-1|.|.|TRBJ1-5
CASSDGQPLEPQHF
TGTGCCAGCAGTGACGGACAGCCCCTTGAGCCCCAGCATTTT
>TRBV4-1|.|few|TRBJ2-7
CASSPIIGPYEQYF
TGCGCCAGCAGCCCGATAATAGGCCCCTACGAGCAGTACTTC
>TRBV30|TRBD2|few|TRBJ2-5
CAWRPGGGLETQYF
TGTGCCTGGCGTCCGGGGGGGGGCCTTGAGACCCAGTACTTC
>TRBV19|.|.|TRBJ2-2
CASSILQANTGELFF
TGTGCCAGTAGTATCCTACAGGCGAACACCGGGGAGCTGTTTTTT
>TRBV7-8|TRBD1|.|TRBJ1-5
CASSPGGRFWADQPQHF
TGTGCCAGCAGCCCAGGGGGGAGGTTTTGGGCCGATCAGCCCCAGCATTTT